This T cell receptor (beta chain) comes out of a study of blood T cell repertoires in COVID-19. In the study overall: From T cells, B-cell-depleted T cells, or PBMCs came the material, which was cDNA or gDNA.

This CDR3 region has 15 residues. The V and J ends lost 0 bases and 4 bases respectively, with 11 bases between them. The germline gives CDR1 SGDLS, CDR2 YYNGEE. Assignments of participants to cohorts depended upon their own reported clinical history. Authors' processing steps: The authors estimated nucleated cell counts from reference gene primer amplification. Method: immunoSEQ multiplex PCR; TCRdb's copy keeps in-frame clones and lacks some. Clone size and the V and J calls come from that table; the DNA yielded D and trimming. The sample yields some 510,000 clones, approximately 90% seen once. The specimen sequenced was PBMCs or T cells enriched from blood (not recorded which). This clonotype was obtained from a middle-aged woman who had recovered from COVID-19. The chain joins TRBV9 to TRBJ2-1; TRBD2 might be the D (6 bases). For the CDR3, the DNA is TGTGCCAGCAGCGTAGGTCTTAGCGGATACAATGAGCAGTTCTTC. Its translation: CASSVGLSGYNEQFF.